This T cell receptor beta chain originates from a study of response to subunit inactivated influenza vaccine. TCRdb reprocessed the RT-PCR reads with MiXCR, giving one entry per CDR3 protein. The top ten hold approximately 3% of the sample, which has around 480,000 distinct CDR3 sequences, more than 15% seen once. Germline CDR1 and CDR2: MDHEN and SYDVKM. The V end was cut by 7 bases, the J end by 0 bases, with 15 bases between. The CDR3 runs to 15 residues. This clonotype was seen a handful of times. This clonotype originated in a man aged 50 to 75 who received an inactivated influenza vaccine. The source material was CD4+ T cells sorted from PBMCs, sampled 23 months after vaccination. This chain joins TRBV28 and TRBJ1-2; D is perhaps TRBD1 (5 bases). CDR3: CASKRSGRSNYGYTF. In DNA form, the CDR3 reads TGTGCCAGCAAACGATCGGGACGGTCTAACTATGGCTACACCTTC.